These T cell receptor beta chains were read from a single sample in a study of blood T cell repertoires in COVID-19. Assay used: immunoSEQ multiplex PCR; TCRdb lists only in-frame clones, some missing. The sample consists of fewer than 85,000 clones, 80% to 90% of them appearing once. Sequencing was carried out using peripheral blood. Source of these receptors: a woman aged 55-69 years with acute or convalescent COVID-19. Each CDR3 is given with its conserved first and last residue. Fields, in order: V gene, D gene, clone size, J gene, CDR3 DNA, CDR3 protein. The D gene is left open where the match is weak. Size is omitted from some rows. Given values are once, few, many or a class for expanded clones.

v_gene: TRBV2; d_gene: .; abundance: .; j_gene: TRBJ1-5; CDR3nt: TGTGCCAGCAGGGTGGAGGGGGGAGGGAATCAGCCCCAGCATTTT; CDR3aa: CASRVEGGGNQPQHF
v_gene: TRBV3-1/TRBV3-2; d_gene: TRBD1; abundance: .; j_gene: TRBJ2-2; CDR3nt: TGTGCCAGCAGCACGCGGGGACAGGGGCCCGGCGGGGAGCTGTTTTTT; CDR3aa: CASSTRGQGPGGELFF
v_gene: TRBV6-1; d_gene: .; abundance: .; j_gene: TRBJ1-1; CDR3nt: TGTGCCAGCAGTGACAGGGGTAACACTGAAGCTTTCTTT; CDR3aa: CASSDRGNTEAFF
v_gene: TRBV11-2; d_gene: .; abundance: .; j_gene: TRBJ1-5; CDR3nt: TGTGCCAGCAGCTTAGCGGGGGGCGATCAGCCCCAGCATTTT; CDR3aa: CASSLAGGDQPQHF
v_gene: TRBV4-2; d_gene: .; abundance: once; j_gene: TRBJ2-5; CDR3nt: TGTGCCAGCAGCCCCTCGGGGCGGGGACAAGAGACCCAGTACTTC; CDR3aa: CASSPSGRGQETQYF
v_gene: TRBV4-2; d_gene: .; abundance: .; j_gene: TRBJ1-1; CDR3nt: TGTGCCAGCAGCCAAGATTACGGCACAGGGTGGGGGAACACTGAAGCTTTCTTT; CDR3aa: CASSQDYGTGWGNTEAFF
v_gene: TRBV7-9; d_gene: TRBD1; abundance: .; j_gene: TRBJ2-3; CDR3nt: TGTGCCAGCAGCTCCTCCGGGACAGGGGGCTCGGGGACAGATACGCAGTATTTT; CDR3aa: CASSSSGTGGSGTDTQYF
v_gene: TRBV4-1; d_gene: .; abundance: .; j_gene: TRBJ1-1; CDR3nt: TGCGCCAGCAGCCAAGGACGGGGGAGCACTGAAGCTTTCTTT; CDR3aa: CASSQGRGSTEAFF
v_gene: TRBV5-4; d_gene: TRBD1; abundance: .; j_gene: TRBJ2-1; CDR3nt: TGTGCCAGCAGCCGGACAGGGAATGAGCAGTTCTTC; CDR3aa: CASSRTGNEQFF
v_gene: TRBV7-2; d_gene: TRBD1; abundance: once; j_gene: TRBJ2-1; CDR3nt: TGTGCCAGCACCCCGGGACAGGGTTTCAATGAGCAGTTCTTC; CDR3aa: CASTPGQGFNEQFF
v_gene: TRBV7-2; d_gene: TRBD1; abundance: .; j_gene: TRBJ1-3; CDR3nt: TGTGCCAGCAGCCCGCGACAGGGTTCAGGCTCTGGAAACACCATATATTTT; CDR3aa: CASSPRQGSGSGNTIYF
v_gene: TRBV10-2; d_gene: .; abundance: once; j_gene: TRBJ1-5; CDR3nt: TGCGCCAGCACCTCCGGGATCAATCAGCCCCAGCATTTT; CDR3aa: CASTSGINQPQHF
v_gene: TRBV2; d_gene: .; abundance: .; j_gene: TRBJ1-5; CDR3nt: TGTGCCAGCAGTGAATATGTGACAGCAAGCAATCAGCCCCAGCATTTT; CDR3aa: CASSEYVTASNQPQHF
v_gene: TRBV29-1; d_gene: .; abundance: medium-sized; j_gene: TRBJ1-1; CDR3nt: TGCAGCGTTGAAGTAGAAAACACTGAAGCTTTCTTT; CDR3aa: CSVEVENTEAFF
v_gene: TRBV7-2; d_gene: .; abundance: .; j_gene: TRBJ1-5; CDR3nt: TGTGCCAGCAGCTTAGAAGGGGATAGCAATCAGCCCCAGCATTTT; CDR3aa: CASSLEGDSNQPQHF
v_gene: TRBV9; d_gene: TRBD1; abundance: .; j_gene: TRBJ2-3; CDR3nt: TGTGCCAGCAGCGGGACAGGGTATACAGATACGCAGTATTTT; CDR3aa: CASSGTGYTDTQYF
v_gene: TRBV5-1; d_gene: .; abundance: .; j_gene: TRBJ2-7; CDR3nt: TGCGCCAGCAGCCTGGGAGGAACCGATCGCGAGCAGTACTTC; CDR3aa: CASSLGGTDREQYF
v_gene: TRBV2; d_gene: .; abundance: .; j_gene: TRBJ1-6; CDR3nt: TGTGCCAGCAGTACCCGGACACCTGGTGTTGTATCCCTCCACTTT; CDR3aa: CASSTRTPGVVSLHF
v_gene: TRBV30; d_gene: .; abundance: .; j_gene: TRBJ1-1; CDR3nt: TGTGCCTGGACCGACGGGGGTCGAAACACTGAAGCTTTCTTT; CDR3aa: CAWTDGGRNTEAFF
v_gene: TRBV29-1; d_gene: TRBD1; abundance: .; j_gene: TRBJ1-1; CDR3nt: TGCAGCGCAACTCCCGGACAGGCAAACACTGAAGCTTTCTTT; CDR3aa: CSATPGQANTEAFF
v_gene: TRBV4-1; d_gene: TRBD1; abundance: few; j_gene: TRBJ1-6; CDR3nt: TGCGCCAGCAGCCAAGGGGGACAGTATAATTCACCCCTCCACTTT; CDR3aa: CASSQGGQYNSPLHF
v_gene: TRBV19; d_gene: TRBD1; abundance: .; j_gene: TRBJ2-7; CDR3nt: TGTGCCAGTAGTCGGCCGGGACAGGGCGTCCACGAGCAGTACTTC; CDR3aa: CASSRPGQGVHEQYF
v_gene: TRBV19; d_gene: .; abundance: .; j_gene: TRBJ2-2; CDR3nt: TGTGCCAGTACAGGGGGGATCACCGGGGAGCTGTTTTTT; CDR3aa: CASTGGITGELFF
v_gene: TRBV11-2; d_gene: TRBD1; abundance: .; j_gene: TRBJ2-1; CDR3nt: TGTGCCAGCAGCCCTGGGACAGGGAATGAGCAGTTCTTC; CDR3aa: CASSPGTGNEQFF
v_gene: TRBV7-8; d_gene: .; abundance: .; j_gene: TRBJ1-1; CDR3nt: TGTGCCAGCAGCTTAGCGATTCGGGGTGGGGCTGAAGCTTTCTTT; CDR3aa: CASSLAIRGGAEAFF
v_gene: TRBV5-1; d_gene: .; abundance: .; j_gene: TRBJ2-1; CDR3nt: TGCGCCAGCAGCTTGGGAGGAGGGAACTCCTACAATGAGCAGTTCTTC; CDR3aa: CASSLGGGNSYNEQFF